A single sample is the source of the 6 T cell receptor beta chains below, sequenced in a study of cytomegalovirus exposure and HLA in healthy donors. Clones were sequenced by immunoSEQ multiplex PCR, and TCRdb holds only the in-frame ones, with some missing. The sample lists some 190,000 clones, roughly 86% occurring once. Sequencing was carried out using PBMCs. All receptors derive from a woman under 30 in good health and CMV-seronegative.

V gene TRBV5-1 combines with J gene TRBJ1-2, with a tentative D call TRBD1 (6 bases). V lost 2 bases and J lost 6, with 23 bases in between. The CDR3 length is 17 residues. Looked up from germline, CDR1 is SGHRS and CDR2 is YFSETQ. CDR3 protein: CASSFPETGAFNHGYTF. The CDR3 DNA reads as TGCGCCAGCAGCTTTCCAGAGACAGGAGCCTTCAATCATGGCTACACCTTC.

The V gene is TRBV5-4, the J gene TRBJ1-5; D gene uncertain. This CDR3 is built from 15 residues. V was shortened by 4 bases and J by 2 bases, with 13 bases between the two germline ends. The germline V gene encodes CDR1 SGHNT and CDR2 YYREEE (reference sequence). The CDR3 nucleotides read TGTGCCAGCAGCCTTAGGATGGGAGGCAATCAGCCCCAGCATTTT. It yields the protein CASSLRMGGNQPQHF.

The chain recombines TRBV4-1 with TRBJ2-7, with 10 nucleotides matching TRBD2. The CDR3 has 17 residues. J gave up 7 bases and V 1 base, and 13 bases lay outside the gene matches. Germline lookup yields CDR1 MGHRA and CDR2 YSYEKL. The CDR3 sequence: CASSQGVGLAGEWEQYF. The CDR3 bases are TGCGCCAGCAGCCAAGGAGTCGGGCTAGCGGGAGAATGGGAGCAGTACTTC.

This clone appeared a single time. One junction end disagrees with the germline gene, perhaps due to a read error. This rearrangement joins TRBV30 to TRBJ1-6, with unresolved D. This CDR3 comprises 14 residues. The germline CDR1 and CDR2 sequences are GTSNPN and SVGIG (reference sequence). The CDR3 coding sequence is TGTGCCTGGAGTCTTCCCCCCTATAACTCACCCCTCCACTTT. As protein: CAWSLPPYNSPLHF. The whole variable domain, filled in from reference TRBV30 and TRBJ1-6, reads SQTIHQWPATLVQPVGSPLSLECTVEGTSNPNLYWYRQAAGRGLQLLFYSVGIGQISSEVPQNLSASRPQDRQFILSSKKLLLSDSGFYLCAWSLPPYNSPLHFGNGTRLTVT.

The genes are TRBV11-3 and TRBJ2-1; the D gene is possibly TRBD1 (5 bases). Trimming left V 4 bases short and J 0 bases short, with 13 bases between. The CDR3 has 16 residues. CDR1 and CDR2 (germline): SGHNT, YENEEA. CDR3: CASSSGAVSSYNEQFF. For the CDR3, the DNA is TGTGCCAGCAGCTCTGGGGCGGTTAGCTCCTACAATGAGCAGTTCTTC.

This clone was seen a single time. The chain employs TRBV6-1 and TRBJ1-1; TRBD1 matches at 9 bases. The CDR3 covers 15 residues. The V gene's germline CDR1 is MNHNS and CDR2 SASEGT. V dropped 3 bases and J dropped 3; count of bases not matched to a gene: 5. The CDR3 nucleotides read TGTGCCAGCAGTGAGGGGGACAGGGAGTACACTGAAGCTTTCTTT. Protein sequence: CASSEGDREYTEAFF.